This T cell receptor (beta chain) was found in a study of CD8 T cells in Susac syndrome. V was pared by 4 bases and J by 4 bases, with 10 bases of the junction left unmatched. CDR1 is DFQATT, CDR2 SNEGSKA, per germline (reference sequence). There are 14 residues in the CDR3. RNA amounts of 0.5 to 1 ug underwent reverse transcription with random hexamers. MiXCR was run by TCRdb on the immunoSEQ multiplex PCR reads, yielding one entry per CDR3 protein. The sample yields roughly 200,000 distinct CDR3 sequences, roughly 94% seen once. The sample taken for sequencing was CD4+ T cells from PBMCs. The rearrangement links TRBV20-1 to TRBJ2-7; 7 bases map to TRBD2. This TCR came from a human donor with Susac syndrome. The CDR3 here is CSANPGRGGYEQYF. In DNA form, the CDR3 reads TGCAGTGCTAACCCAGGGAGGGGCGGATACGAGCAGTACTTC.